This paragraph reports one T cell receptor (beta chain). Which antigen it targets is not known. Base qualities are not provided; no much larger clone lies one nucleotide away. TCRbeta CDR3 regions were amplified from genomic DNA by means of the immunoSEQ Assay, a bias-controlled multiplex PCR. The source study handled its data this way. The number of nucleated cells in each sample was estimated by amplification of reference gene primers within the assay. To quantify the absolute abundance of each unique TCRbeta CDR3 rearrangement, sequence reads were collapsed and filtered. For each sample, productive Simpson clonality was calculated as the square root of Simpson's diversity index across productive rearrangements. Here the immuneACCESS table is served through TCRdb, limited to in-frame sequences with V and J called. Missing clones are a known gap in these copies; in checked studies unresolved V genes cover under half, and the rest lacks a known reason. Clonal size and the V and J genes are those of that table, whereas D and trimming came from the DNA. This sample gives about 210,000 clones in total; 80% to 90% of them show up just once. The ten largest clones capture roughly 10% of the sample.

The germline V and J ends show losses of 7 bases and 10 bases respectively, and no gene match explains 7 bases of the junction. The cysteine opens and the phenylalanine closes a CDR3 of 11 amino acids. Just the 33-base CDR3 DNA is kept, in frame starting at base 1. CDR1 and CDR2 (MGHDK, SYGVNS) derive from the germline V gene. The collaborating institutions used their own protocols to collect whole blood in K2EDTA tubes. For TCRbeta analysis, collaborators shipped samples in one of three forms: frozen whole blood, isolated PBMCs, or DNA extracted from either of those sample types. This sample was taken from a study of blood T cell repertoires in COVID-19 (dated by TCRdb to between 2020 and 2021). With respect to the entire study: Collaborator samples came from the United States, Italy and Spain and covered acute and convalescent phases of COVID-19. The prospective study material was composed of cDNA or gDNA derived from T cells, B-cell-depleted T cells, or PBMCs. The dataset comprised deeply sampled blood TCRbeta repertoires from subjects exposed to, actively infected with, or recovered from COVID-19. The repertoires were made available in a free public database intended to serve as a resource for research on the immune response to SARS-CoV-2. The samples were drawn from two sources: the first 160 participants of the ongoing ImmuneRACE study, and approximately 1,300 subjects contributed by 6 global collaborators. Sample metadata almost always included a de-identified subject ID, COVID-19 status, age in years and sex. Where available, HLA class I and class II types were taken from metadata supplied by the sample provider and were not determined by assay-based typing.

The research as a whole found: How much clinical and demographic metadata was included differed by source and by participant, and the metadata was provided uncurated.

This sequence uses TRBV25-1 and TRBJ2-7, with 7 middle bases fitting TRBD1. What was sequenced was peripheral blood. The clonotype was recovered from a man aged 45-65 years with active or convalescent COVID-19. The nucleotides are TGTGCCAGCACTACGGGACAGCTCCAGTACTTC. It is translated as CASTTGQLQYF.